The clone carrying this TCR beta chain was seen more than once but under ten times. As yet, its antigen is unknown. The sample contains more than one DNA sequence encoding this CDR3. The isolated RNA, all of it, was reverse transcribed, so expressed TCRB transcripts were what got sequenced. Libraries were prepared by immunoSEQ multiplex PCR; TCRdb keeps only in-frame clonotypes and omits some of them. The sample yields around 710,000 clones, roughly 12% seen once. This record comes from a study of beta chain features in type 1 diabetes. Study-wide results and limits: Among patients with Type 1 diabetes, TCRB CDR3s were moderately but significantly shorter in every one of the four CD4+ subsets.

The V gene end was trimmed by 3 bases and the J gene end by 2 bases; junction bases not matched to a gene: 11. There are 17 residues in the CDR3. Germline CDR1 reads SEHNR; CDR2 reads FQNEAQ (reference sequence). The rearrangement uses TRBV7-9 and TRBJ2-3, with 7 nucleotides matching TRBD2. Sequencing input: naive CD4+ T cells from blood. This TCR was sampled from a young man with type 1 diabetes. The DNA of the CDR3 is TGTGCCAGCAGCTTGGGATTAGCGGGTCCCTCCACAGATACGCAGTATTTT. Protein product: CASSLGLAGPSTDTQYF.